This is a list of T cell receptor beta chains from one sample in a study of cytomegalovirus exposure and HLA in healthy donors. Method: immunoSEQ multiplex PCR; TCRdb's copy keeps in-frame clones and lacks some. The data contain 250,000 to 400,000 clones, 88% of them singletons. Sequenced sample: PBMCs. The receptors derive from a man aged 25 to 40 in good health and CMV-seronegative. Both conserved end residues are part of each CDR3. Each record gives: D gene, V gene, clone size, J gene, CDR3 DNA, CDR3 protein. The D gene is left open where the match is weak. Rows may omit the clone size; those that give it use once, few, many or a size class.

>TRBD1|TRBV9|NA|TRBJ1-5
TGTGCCAGCAGCCAGTACGGGACAGGTCGGCCTAGCAATCAGCCCCAGCATTTT
CASSQYGTGRPSNQPQHF
>NA|TRBV6-5|NA|TRBJ2-2
TGTGCCAGCAGAGCTTCAGGGTCCGGGGAGCTGTTTTTT
CASRASGSGELFF
>NA|TRBV6-6|once|TRBJ2-7
TGTGCCAGCAGTTACTCGGCACAACAGTCCTACGAGCAGTACTTC
CASSYSAQQSYEQYF
>TRBD1|TRBV7-9|NA|TRBJ2-7
TGTGCCAGCAGCCGCCGGGACAGGGGGTTAGGGGAGCAGTACTTC
CASSRRDRGLGEQYF
>NA|TRBV27|NA|TRBJ2-2
TGTGCCAGCAGTTTATTTGGGCAGGGGAGCACCGGGGAGCTGTTTTTT
CASSLFGQGSTGELFF
>NA|TRBV27|NA|TRBJ1-1
TGTGCCAGCAGTTTAAGGTCAGGGAACACTGAAGCTTTCTTT
CASSLRSGNTEAFF
>NA|TRBV7-8|NA|TRBJ2-6
TGTGCCAGCAGCTTGTTACGAGACTCTGGGGCCAACGTCCTGACTTTC
CASSLLRDSGANVLTF
>NA|TRBV14|NA|TRBJ1-2
TGTGCCAGCAGCCAAGATCCGGCAGGGTCCGTCGCTAACTATGGCTACACCTTC
CASSQDPAGSVANYGYTF
>TRBD1|TRBV7-9|NA|TRBJ1-2
TGTGCCAGCAGTTCCGGGACAGGGAGCCACTATGGCTACACCTTC
CASSSGTGSHYGYTF
>TRBD1|TRBV5-1|NA|TRBJ1-1
TGCGCCAGCAGCCAGCAGGGGGCCGGCACTGAAGCTTTCTTT
CASSQQGAGTEAFF
>TRBD1|TRBV6-1|few|TRBJ2-7
TGTGCCAGCACCGAAGAGGGGACAGGGTCCTACGAGCAGTACTTC
CASTEEGTGSYEQYF
>NA|TRBV4-1|NA|TRBJ2-3
TGCGCCAGCAGCCAAATAGCGGGGACAGCGGATACGCAGTATTTT
CASSQIAGTADTQYF
>TRBD1|TRBV6-1|NA|TRBJ1-1
TGTGCCAGCAGTCTCCAGGGGGCAATCACTGAAGCTTTCTTT
CASSLQGAITEAFF
>TRBD2|TRBV29-1|NA|TRBJ2-1
TGCAGCGTTGGGACTAGCGGGGGCCAACGGTACAATGAGCAGTTCTTC
CSVGTSGGQRYNEQFF
>NA|TRBV5-6|NA|TRBJ1-5
TGTGCCAGCAGCTCCGGATGGGGCCAGCAGCCCCAGCATTTT
CASSSGWGQQPQHF
>NA|TRBV6-5|once|TRBJ1-1
TGTGCCATCAGGGTGGGAGGGGGTGGCACTGAAGCTTTCTTT
CAIRVGGGGTEAFF
>NA|TRBV27|NA|TRBJ1-4
TGTGCCAGCAGCTTGGGGCAGGGTAATGAAAAACTGTTTTTT
CASSLGQGNEKLFF
>TRBD1|TRBV4-3|NA|TRBJ1-2
TGCGCCAGCAGCCAAGGGACAGGGTATAGGGGCTATGGCTACACCTTC
CASSQGTGYRGYGYTF
>TRBD2|TRBV7-8|NA|TRBJ2-1
TGTGCCAGCAGCTCCCGAAGCGGGGCTAGCTCCTACAATGAGCAGTTCTTC
CASSSRSGASSYNEQFF
>TRBD1|TRBV30|NA|TRBJ1-2
TGTGCCTGGAGCAGACAGGGTATTAATGGCTACACCTTC
CAWSRQGINGYTF
>TRBD1|TRBV2|NA|TRBJ2-7
TGTGCCAGCAGTACACGACAGGGTAACGAGCAGTACTTC
CASSTRQGNEQYF
>TRBD1|TRBV7-2|NA|TRBJ1-1
TGTGCCAGCAAGATCCGGGACAGGGGGACTGAAGCTTTCTTT
CASKIRDRGTEAFF
>TRBD1|TRBV9|NA|TRBJ1-2
TGTGCCAGCAGCGTAGAGTACAGGGGCTATGGCTACACCTTC
CASSVEYRGYGYTF
>NA|TRBV7-9|NA|TRBJ2-4
TGTGCCAGCAGCCCTCGTTTGACAGCTCCTAGGGAAAACATTCAGTACTTC
CASSPRLTAPRENIQYF
>NA|TRBV7-2|NA|TRBJ2-3
TGTGCCAGCAGCTTCATGCCCCCCGGGACTTTGGTCACAGATACGCAGTATTTT
CASSFMPPGTLVTDTQYF
>TRBD1|TRBV27|NA|TRBJ1-1
TGTGCCAGCAGTCGCAGCCGGGACAGGGGGCGATATGACACTGAAGCTTTCTTT
CASSRSRDRGRYDTEAFF
>NA|TRBV6-1|NA|TRBJ2-6
TGTGCCAGCAGTGAAGCGAAGGGGCTCGGGGCCAACGTCCTGACTTTC
CASSEAKGLGANVLTF
>TRBD2|TRBV30|NA|TRBJ2-3
TGTGCCTGGACCGGGACTAGCGGGGCAGTGGGCACAGATACGCAGTATTTT
CAWTGTSGAVGTDTQYF
>TRBD1|TRBV7-2|NA|TRBJ1-5
TGTGCCAGCAGCCCCCAGGGGGCGCGGAATCAGCCCCAGCATTTT
CASSPQGARNQPQHF
>NA|TRBV4-1|NA|TRBJ1-3
TGCGCCAGCAGCCAAGGGTTAAGAGGCCAGCCGACTGGAAACACCATATATTTT
CASSQGLRGQPTGNTIYF
>TRBD2|TRBV15|few|TRBJ2-7
TGTGCCGCCAGTAGCGGGGTCACCTACGAGCAGTACTTC
CAASSGVTYEQYF
>NA|TRBV5-1|NA|TRBJ1-3
TGCGCCAGCAGCAGGGAGGGACCTGGAAACACCATATATTTT
CASSREGPGNTIYF
>NA|TRBV25-1|NA|TRBJ1-1
TGTGCCAGTACCACAGGGATGAACACTGAAGCTTTCTTT
CASTTGMNTEAFF
>TRBD2|TRBV5-4|NA|TRBJ2-1
TGTGCCAGCAGCTTGGGTTCGCTAGCGGGGGGGAATGAGCAGTTCTTC
CASSLGSLAGGNEQFF
>TRBD1|TRBV15|NA|TRBJ2-7
TGTGCCACCAGCGAGGGACAGGAGTTCTACGAGCAGTACTTC
CATSEGQEFYEQYF
>NA|TRBV5-6|NA|TRBJ1-1
TGTGCCAGCAGCTTGGAGGTGAGGGAGTGGGGTAACACTGAAGCTTTCTTT
CASSLEVREWGNTEAFF
>NA|TRBV2|once|TRBJ2-1
TGTGCCAGCAGTCCAGATTCTTTGGTCCTCAATGAGCAGTTCTTC
CASSPDSLVLNEQFF
>NA|TRBV7-9|NA|TRBJ1-3
TGTGCCAGCAGCCCCCGCAGGGTAAAGGGGGGAAACACCATATATTTT
CASSPRRVKGGNTIYF
>NA|TRBV10-3|NA|TRBJ2-7
TGTGCCATCAGTGAAGAACAGGCCGGTTCCTACGAGCAGTACTTC
CAISEEQAGSYEQYF
>NA|TRBV10-1|NA|TRBJ2-5
TGCGCCAGCAGTGAGGGCTGGCAAGAGACCCAGTACTTC
CASSEGWQETQYF
>TRBD2|TRBV5-6|NA|TRBJ2-3
TGTGCCAGCAGCTTGGAACTAGCGGGGTACACAGATACGCAGTATTTT
CASSLELAGYTDTQYF
>TRBD2|TRBV15|once|TRBJ2-3
TGTGCCACCAGCAGAGGTCCCCCGACTAGCGGGGGGGCGGGTACGCAGTATTTT
CATSRGPPTSGGAGTQYF
>NA|TRBV20-1|NA|TRBJ1-2
TGCAGTGGTACAGCTATCTATGGCTACACCTTC
CSGTAIYGYTF
>TRBD1|TRBV30|NA|TRBJ2-4
TGTGCCTGGAGTGCAGACAGGGGGCGCGGGAACATTCAGTACTTC
CAWSADRGRGNIQYF
>TRBD1|TRBV27|NA|TRBJ1-5
TGTGCCAGCAGTTGGCAGGGGGCTGGTCAGCCCCAGCATTTT
CASSWQGAGQPQHF
>NA|TRBV27|NA|TRBJ1-5
TGTGCCAGCAGTTTATTCGGTTCGAGCAATCAGCCCCAGCATTTT
CASSLFGSSNQPQHF
>TRBD2|TRBV27|NA|TRBJ2-3
TGTGCCAGCAGTGCCCGCAAAGCGGGGGAGACAGATACGCAGTATTTT
CASSARKAGETDTQYF
>NA|TRBV6-5|NA|TRBJ1-6
TGTGCCAGCAGTTACTTCCCGGACAGCGGACGTTCACCCCTCCACTTT
CASSYFPDSGRSPLHF
>NA|TRBV6-5|NA|TRBJ1-3
TGTGCCAGCAGTTACTCGGGGAGCTCTGGAAACACCATATATTTT
CASSYSGSSGNTIYF